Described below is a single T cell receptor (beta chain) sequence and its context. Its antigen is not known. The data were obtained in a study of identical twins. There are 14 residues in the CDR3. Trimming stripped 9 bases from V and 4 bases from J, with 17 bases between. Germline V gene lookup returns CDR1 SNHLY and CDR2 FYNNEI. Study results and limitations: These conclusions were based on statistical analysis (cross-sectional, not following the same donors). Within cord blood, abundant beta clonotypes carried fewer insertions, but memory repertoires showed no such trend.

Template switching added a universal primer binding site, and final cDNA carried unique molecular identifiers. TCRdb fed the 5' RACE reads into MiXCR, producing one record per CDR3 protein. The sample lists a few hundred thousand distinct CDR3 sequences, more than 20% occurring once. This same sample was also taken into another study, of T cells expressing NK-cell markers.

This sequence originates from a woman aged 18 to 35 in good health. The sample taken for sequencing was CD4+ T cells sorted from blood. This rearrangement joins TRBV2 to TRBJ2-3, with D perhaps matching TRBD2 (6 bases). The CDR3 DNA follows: TGTGCCAGTCTCCCACTAGAGCGGGCAGATACGCAGTATTTT. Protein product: CASLPLERADTQYF.